One and the same sample provided the 7 T cell receptor beta chains below, sequenced in a study of cytomegalovirus exposure and HLA in healthy donors. This PCR relied on a set of 60 Vbeta primers and 13 Jbeta primers. Profiling relied on immunoSEQ multiplex PCR, and the TCRdb table lists in-frame clones only, not all of them. Of roughly 190,000 clones detected, 70% to 80% appear once; the ten largest clones hold over 2%. The sample comprised PBMCs. These receptors all come from a woman between 45 and 65 years old in good health and CMV-seronegative.

V gene TRBV2 combines with J gene TRBJ1-1; perhaps TRBD1 as D (5 bases). The CDR3 sequence is 13 residues long. Trimming pared 5 bases from V and 8 bases from J, leaving 15 bases between. Germline assignment: CDR1 SNHLY and CDR2 FYNNEI. CDR3 in amino acids: CASSRQYNNEAFF. Written as DNA, the CDR3 is TGTGCCAGCAGTCGACAGTACAACAACGAAGCTTTCTTT.

The chain couples TRBV27 to TRBJ1-6, with no clear D. The germline gives CDR1 MNHEY, CDR2 SMNVEV (reference sequence). The CDR3 length is 14 residues. The V end lost 1 base, the J end lost 7 bases, and 8 bases lay between the germline ends. The CDR3 nucleotides read TGTGCCAGCAGTTTATGGCGGTCGAATTCACCCCTCCACTTT. It codes for CASSLWRSNSPLHF.

J is TRBJ1-1 and V is TRBV9; a weak D match, TRBD1 (5 bases). Trimming took 0 bases from V and 2 from J, leaving 11 bases between them. There are 15 residues in the CDR3. CDR1 is SGDLS, CDR2 YYNGEE, per germline. The CDR3 DNA is TGTGCCAGCAGCGTAGACCCAGGGCCAAACACTGAAGCTTTCTTT. It codes for CASSVDPGPNTEAFF.

This clone was recorded once. The V call is TRBV21-1, the J call TRBJ1-3; the table's D call of TRBD1 was not tested on the DNA. TRBV21-1 is a known pseudogene. The CDR3 is 19 residues long. The CDR3: CASSDRGPDRREDGNTIYF. The CDR3, as DNA: TGTGCCAGCAGCGACAGGGGGCCTGATCGGCGAGAGGATGGAAACACCATATATTTT.

Of note for this clone: This CDR3 is missing its conserved last phenylalanine or tryptophan, likely due to a read error. It is unclear where the CDR3 begins or ends on the DNA, so no DNA is shown, and the CDR3 is as TCRdb lists it. The chain uses TRBV21-1 and TRBJ2-7; TRBD1, the table's D call, lacks a check against the DNA. TRBV21-1 is a pseudogene. The CDR3 adds up to 17 amino acids, both ends counted. CDR3 protein: CASSKAPRTPRSYEQYL.

V gene TRBV5-1 combines with J gene TRBJ1-1; the D is unclear. Germline values: CDR1 SGHRS, CDR2 YFSETQ. Trimming pared 0 bases from V and 5 bases from J, leaving 11 bases between. The CDR3 has 14 residues. The CDR3 sequence is CASSLAGVGTEAFF. The CDR3 DNA sequence: TGCGCCAGCAGCTTGGCCGGGGTTGGGACTGAAGCTTTCTTT.

This clone was counted a single time. The chain recombines TRBV4-2 with TRBJ1-2; D ambiguous. The germline V gene encodes CDR1 LGHNA and CDR2 YNFKEQ. CDR3 size: 12 residues. V shed 3 bases and J shed 8 bases, with 10 bases lying between them. CDR3 bases: TGTGCCAGCAGCCAGAATACCGAGGGCTACACCTTC. Translating gives CASSQNTEGYTF.